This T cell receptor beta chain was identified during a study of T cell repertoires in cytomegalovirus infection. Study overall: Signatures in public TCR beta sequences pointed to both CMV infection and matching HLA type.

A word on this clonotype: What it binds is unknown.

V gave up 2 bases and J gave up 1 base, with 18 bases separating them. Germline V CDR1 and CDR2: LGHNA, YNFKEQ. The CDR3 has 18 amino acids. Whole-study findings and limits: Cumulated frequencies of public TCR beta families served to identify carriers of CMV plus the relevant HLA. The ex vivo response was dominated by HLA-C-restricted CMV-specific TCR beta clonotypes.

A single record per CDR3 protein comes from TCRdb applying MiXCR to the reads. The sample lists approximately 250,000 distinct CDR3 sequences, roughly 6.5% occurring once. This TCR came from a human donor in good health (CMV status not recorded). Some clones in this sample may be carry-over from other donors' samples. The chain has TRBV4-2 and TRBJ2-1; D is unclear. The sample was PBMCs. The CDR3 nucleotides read TGTGCCAGCAGCCAATTCCCCTCCCTAGAGACGTCCTACAATGAGCAGTTCTTC. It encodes CASSQFPSLETSYNEQFF.